These 5 T cell receptor beta chains were all obtained from the same sample, sequenced in a study of blood T cell repertoires in COVID-19. Profiling relied on immunoSEQ multiplex PCR, and the TCRdb table lists in-frame clones only, not all of them. The sample shows around 130,000 clones, around nine tenths of them seen only once. The sequencing input was peripheral blood. All receptors derive from a woman in her 50s with acute or convalescent COVID-19.

The J gene is TRBJ2-7, the V gene TRBV6-2 or TRBV6-3; 9 bases line up with TRBD1. The CDR3 is made up of 15 amino acids. Germline CDR1 is MNHEY and CDR2 is SVGEGT. V trimming: 4 bases; J trimming: 2 bases; junction bases outside the gene matches: 6. CDR3 sequence: CASSSPGQGTYEQYF. The DNA for the CDR3 is TGTGCCAGCAGTTCTCCGGGACAGGGAACCTACGAGCAGTACTTC.

The rearrangement links TRBV19 to TRBJ2-6, with 10 bases that match TRBD1. J gave up 2 bases and V 6 bases, and 7 bases lay outside the gene matches. CDR3 length: 17 amino acids. From germline, CDR1 is LNHDA and CDR2 SQIVND (reference sequence). The chain's CDR3 is CASRLTGGAAGANVLTF. The CDR3 region has the DNA TGTGCCAGTAGGCTGACAGGGGGCGCGGCTGGGGCCAACGTCCTGACTTTC.

The chain is built from TRBV19 and TRBJ1-4; 7 positions agree with TRBD1. From germline, CDR1 is LNHDA and CDR2 SQIVND (reference sequence). The CDR3 runs to 16 residues. V lost 5 bases, J lost 3 bases, and 9 bases stayed unmatched. CDR3 loop: CASSPTTGTANEKLFF. In DNA, the CDR3 is TGTGCCAGTAGTCCAACTACCGGGACAGCTAATGAAAAACTGTTTTTT.

The rearrangement uses TRBV18 and TRBJ1-2; weak D call: TRBD1 (5 bases). The germline V and J ends were trimmed by 2 bases and 2 bases, with 9 bases remaining between them. This CDR3 is built from 14 residues. The V gene's germline CDR1 is KGHSH and CDR2 LQKENI. As DNA, the CDR3 is TGTGCCAGCTCACCAGTGACAGTCAACTATGGCTACACCTTC. It is translated as CASSPVTVNYGYTF.

The rearrangement links TRBV19 to TRBJ1-5; D not certain. The V end was cut by 3 bases, the J end by 7 bases, with 13 bases between. CDR3 length: 14 residues. Germline V gives CDR1 LNHDA, CDR2 SQIVND (reference sequence). The CDR3 sequence is CASSMTQQAQPQHF. CDR3 nucleotides: TGTGCCAGTAGTATGACCCAGCAGGCACAGCCCCAGCATTTT.